The 4 T cell receptor beta chains below come from one sample, sequenced in a study of blood T cell repertoires in COVID-19. Sequencing was performed with immunoSEQ multiplex PCR; in TCRdb, only in-frame clones are kept and a portion is missing. Among 190,000 or so clones listed, approximately 84% were seen once. The sample comprised peripheral blood. These receptors all come from a human donor with acute or convalescent COVID-19. The donor label of this sample is uncertain.

The gene calls are TRBV29-1 and TRBJ2-1, with 7 bases matching TRBD2. V shed 4 bases and J 1 base; nucleotides not matched to a gene: 7. CDR3 size: 15 residues. The germline gives CDR1 SQVTM, CDR2 ANQGSEA. The CDR3 coding sequence is TGCAGCGTTGGGGGGGGAGGCCGATCCTACAATGAGCAGTTCTTC. This sequence encodes CSVGGGGRSYNEQFF.

The V and J genes are TRBV28 and TRBJ1-2; 8 bases map to TRBD1. The CDR3 loop spans 15 amino acids. With 5 bases clipped from V and 5 bases from J, the junction kept 10 bases outside the gene matches. The V gene's germline CDR1 is MDHEN and CDR2 SYDVKM. The CDR3 reads CASSLGGQGTYGYTF. Here the CDR3 DNA reads TGTGCCAGCAGTCTAGGCGGACAGGGTACTTATGGCTACACCTTC.

The V call is TRBV28, the J call TRBJ1-1, with a possible D match to TRBD1 (6 bases). Germline values: CDR1 MDHEN, CDR2 SYDVKM. There are 14 residues in the CDR3. The V end lost 6 bases, the J end lost 9 bases, and 20 bases lay between the germline ends. In DNA, the CDR3 is TGTGCCAGCAGCCCGAGGGCAACAGGGTTCAAAGCTTTCTTT. Translating gives CASSPRATGFKAFF.

V is TRBV2 and J is TRBJ2-3, with TRBD2 identical over 14 bases. After removal of 5 bases from V and 1 base from J, the junction contained 5 bases not matched to a gene. The CDR3 extends over 17 amino acids. Per the germline V gene, CDR1 is SNHLY and CDR2 is FYNNEI. The CDR3 DNA follows: TGTGCCAGCAGTCTGGGACTAGCGGGAGCCCGCACAGATACGCAGTATTTT. It specifies CASSLGLAGARTDTQYF.